This T cell receptor beta chain is from a study of neurological immune-mediated disorders. TCRdb re-called the 5' RACE reads through MiXCR, storing one row per CDR3 protein. The sample records over 45,000 distinct CDR3 sequences, just under 6% being singletons. General study findings and limits: The greatest TCR clonal expansion occurred in HTLV-1-associated myelopathy and the least in multiple sclerosis, which fell below healthy controls.

This clonotype was recorded at least ten times. Its antigen is unidentified. The specimen sequenced was CD4+ T cells from blood. The clonotype comes from a woman aged 18-35 years with multiple sclerosis.

CDR3 coding DNA: TGCGCCAGCAGCGGTGACGGGAGGCCCTATGGCTACACCTTC. This translates into CASSGDGRPYGYTF. V gene TRBV5-1 combines with J gene TRBJ1-2; D is unclear. Between the trimmed V and J ends, which lost 4 bases and 4 bases, there was a span of 14 bases. The CDR3 spans 14 residues. Germline CDR1 SGHRS, CDR2 YFSETQ.